One sample yielded the 22 T cell receptor beta chains listed below, sequenced in a study of control samples from healthy donors and cancer patients. TCRdb's table, derived via immunoSEQ multiplex PCR, lists solely in-frame clones and lacks some. The sample includes around 140,000 clones, roughly 90% of them seen just once. Sequences were obtained from blood. These receptors were taken from a young man in good health.

The gene calls are TRBV5-4 and TRBJ1-1; 7 bases agree with TRBD1. V gave up 4 bases and J gave up 5 bases; unmatched junction bases: 8. The CDR3 has 14 amino acids. Germline V gives CDR1 SGHNT, CDR2 YYREEE (reference sequence). Written as DNA, the CDR3 is TGTGCCAGCAGCAAAGACAGGGTAGGGACTGAAGCTTTCTTT. It codes for CASSKDRVGTEAFF.

The chain uses TRBV27 and TRBJ2-3; TRBD1 is a possible D gene (5 bases). CDR1 and CDR2 (germline): MNHEY, SMNVEV (reference sequence). Trimming cost V 6 bases and J 1 base, with 11 bases left between them. The CDR3 length is 14 residues. The CDR3 sequence is CASRVGRGTDTQYF. CDR3 sequence (DNA): TGTGCCAGCAGGGTGGGGCGCGGCACAGATACGCAGTATTTT.

The rearrangement joins TRBV7-6 to TRBJ2-1; possible D gene TRBD1, 6 bases. Per the germline V gene, CDR1 is SGHVS and CDR2 is FNYEAQ. V was cut by 4 bases and J by 5 bases, with 15 bases left in between. This CDR3 is 15 amino acids long. The CDR3 loop is CASSSRGSWNNEQFF. The CDR3 DNA reads as TGTGCCAGCAGCTCGAGGGGGTCTTGGAACAATGAGCAGTTCTTC.

The chain recombines TRBV5-1 with TRBJ2-1; a possible D gene is TRBD1 (7 bases). The CDR3 loop spans 18 amino acids. With 4 bases removed from V and 1 base from J, the gap between germline ends came to 21 bases. The V gene's germline CDR1 is SGHRS and CDR2 YFSETQ. The CDR3 spells CASSPKGLEGASYNEQFF. As DNA, the CDR3 is TGCGCCAGCAGCCCAAAAGGTTTGGAGGGGGCATCCTACAATGAGCAGTTCTTC.

The chain recombines TRBV6-1 with TRBJ2-1; perhaps TRBD2 as D (5 bases). The CDR3 is made up of 17 amino acids. V gave up 3 bases and J gave up 0 bases, with 15 bases separating them. The germline CDR1 and CDR2 sequences are MNHNS and SASEGT. The DNA for the CDR3 is TGTGCCAGCAGTGACCTAAGCGGATCAAGCTCCTACAATGAGCAGTTCTTC. Translated: CASSDLSGSSSYNEQFF.

The rearrangement links TRBV7-9 to TRBJ2-7; possible D gene TRBD1, 6 bases. Trimming took 4 bases from V and 6 from J, leaving 13 bases between them. This CDR3 has 13 residues. Germline V gene sequence: CDR1 SEHNR, CDR2 FQNEAQ (reference sequence). DNA of the CDR3: TGTGCCAGCAGCTCCTTGGCAGGGGCCGAGCAGTACTTC. Residues: CASSSLAGAEQYF.

The chain links TRBV4-1 to TRBJ1-1; 8 bases align to TRBD1. Germline loops: CDR1 MGHRA, CDR2 YSYEKL. This CDR3 spans 22 amino acids. Trimming cost V 4 bases and J 0 bases; bases outside gene matches: 25. CDR3 residues: CASSPRRGTGVLSASLNTEAFF. CDR3 DNA sequence: TGCGCCAGCAGCCCTAGGAGAGGGACAGGCGTCCTGAGCGCCAGTCTGAACACTGAAGCTTTCTTT.

The chain combines TRBV7-2 with TRBJ1-1; TRBD1 might be the D (6 bases). The V and J ends lost 4 bases and 3 bases respectively, with 12 bases between them. This CDR3 spans 14 amino acids. Germline V gene sequence: CDR1 SGHTA, CDR2 FQGNSA. The CDR3: CASSSPRQDTEAFF. CDR3 DNA: TGTGCCAGCAGCTCGCCTCGACAGGACACTGAAGCTTTCTTT.

The chain links TRBV5-6 to TRBJ2-7, with D perhaps TRBD2 (5 bases). This CDR3 contains 15 residues. Germline V gives CDR1 SGHDT, CDR2 YYEEEE. V was clipped by 0 bases and J by 0 bases, with 10 bases between them. CDR3: CASSLAVGSSYEQYF. DNA of the CDR3: TGTGCCAGCAGCTTGGCGGTGGGGAGCTCCTACGAGCAGTACTTC.

The genes are TRBV2 and TRBJ1-2; no clear D gene. V lost 8 bases and J 8 bases, leaving 18 bases between the germline ends. This CDR3 has 13 residues. Germline V CDR1 and CDR2: SNHLY, FYNNEI. CDR3 sequence reads: CASGGSQARGYTF. The CDR3 bases are TGTGCCAGCGGTGGTAGTCAGGCGCGGGGCTACACCTTC.

J is TRBJ2-5 and V is TRBV5-6; a weak D match, TRBD2 (6 bases). Looked up from germline, CDR1 is SGHDT and CDR2 is YYEEEE. The CDR3 has 15 residues. Deletions cut 3 bases from V and 5 bases from J, with 17 bases between. CDR3 sequence reads: CASSYTSWGEETQYF. The CDR3 region has the DNA TGTGCCAGCAGCTATACGTCTTGGGGGGAGGAGACCCAGTACTTC.

This clone was observed a single time. This chain uses TRBV7-9 with TRBJ1-2, with TRBD1 identical over 12 bases. Looked up from germline, CDR1 is SEHNR and CDR2 is FQNEAQ (reference sequence). The junction had 6 bases not matched to a gene; V was cut back by 3 bases and J by 1 base. This CDR3 spans 17 amino acids. CDR3 nucleotides: TGTGCCAGCAGCTTTCTCGGGACAGGGGGCATTAACTATGGCTACACCTTC. Its translation is CASSFLGTGGINYGYTF.

This clone was seen a single time. The chain carries TRBV10-3 and TRBJ2-7; 8 bases are a match to TRBD1. Germline V lookup: CDR1 ENHRY, CDR2 SYGVKD. The CDR3 has 15 residues. V lost 9 bases and J lost 2; bases outside the gene matches: 12. The CDR3 protein is CAMRDPGTGTYEQYF. CDR3 bases: TGTGCCATGCGAGACCCCGGGACAGGAACCTACGAGCAGTACTTC.

The chain couples TRBV7-9 to TRBJ2-5; D gene uncertain. Germline CDR1 and CDR2: SEHNR and FQNEAQ (reference sequence). CDR3 length equals 15 residues. Deletions cut 3 bases from V and 4 bases from J, with 15 bases between. CDR3 DNA sequence: TGTGCCAGCAGCTTTCGCACCCGGGCCGGAGAGACCCAGTACTTC. Protein product: CASSFRTRAGETQYF.

The chain recombines TRBV14 with TRBJ2-3; no firm D call. V was trimmed by 4 bases and J by 4 bases, leaving 15 bases between them. CDR3 length: 15 amino acids. Germline values: CDR1 SGHDN, CDR2 FVKESK. In DNA form, the CDR3 reads TGTGCCAGCAGCCGTGATCCGCTTCTTTCAGATACGCAGTATTTT. Translation gives CASSRDPLLSDTQYF.

V gene TRBV27 combines with J gene TRBJ1-1, with D perhaps TRBD1 (6 bases). The germline V gene has CDR1 MNHEY and CDR2 SMNVEV (reference sequence). This CDR3 has 17 amino acids. Between the trimmed V and J ends, which lost 0 bases and 5 bases, there was a span of 19 bases. CDR3 loop: CASSLSSTPQGWTEAFF. The CDR3 DNA reads as TGTGCCAGCAGTTTATCGAGTACCCCCCAGGGGTGGACTGAAGCTTTCTTT.

The chain employs TRBV2 and TRBJ2-3; 10 bases line up with TRBD2. The CDR3 is 15 residues long. V shed 7 bases, J shed 8 bases, and the junction held 12 bases outside the gene matches. Germline V gives CDR1 SNHLY, CDR2 FYNNEI. In DNA form, the CDR3 reads TGTGCCAGCATTGCCAGCGGGGGGGTCGGGGGTACGCAGTATTTT. Protein sequence: CASIASGGVGGTQYF.

A single count supports this clone. The J gene is TRBJ2-4, the V gene TRBV11-3; no clear D. From germline, CDR1 is SGHNT and CDR2 YENEEA. Trimming stripped 5 bases from V and 11 bases from J, with 16 bases between. The CDR3 spans 13 residues. CDR3 region: CASSPPLGNFQYF. In DNA, the CDR3 is TGTGCCAGCAGCCCTCCTCTGGGGAATTTTCAGTACTTC.

The gene calls are TRBV7-9 and TRBJ2-4; D is possibly TRBD2 (5 bases). The V and J ends lost 1 base and 5 bases respectively, with 9 bases between them. Germline V gives CDR1 SEHNR, CDR2 FQNEAQ (reference sequence). CDR3 length: 14 amino acids. The CDR3 DNA reads TGTGCCAGCAGCTTAGGGGGAGCGGAAAACATTCAGTACTTC. Amino acids: CASSLGGAENIQYF.

This clone was seen just once. In nucleotides, the CDR3 is TGTGCCAGCAGTGAACTAGCGGGGGGGGAGACCCAGTACTTC. This encodes CASSELAGGETQYF. This sequence joins TRBV2 and TRBJ2-5; 12 bases fit TRBD2. Germline values: CDR1 SNHLY, CDR2 FYNNEI. The CDR3 runs to 14 residues. The V segment lost 2 bases and the J segment 5 bases; nucleotides outside the gene matches: 0.

The chain links TRBV2 to TRBJ2-3; 9 bases map to TRBD2. Germline V CDR1 and CDR2: SNHLY, FYNNEI. The CDR3 is made up of 16 amino acids. V was clipped by 9 bases and J by 5 bases; unmatched bases: 15. The CDR3 sequence is CASDLGLAGRGDTQYF. DNA of the CDR3: TGTGCCAGTGACCTTGGGCTAGCGGGGAGAGGAGATACGCAGTATTTT.

V gene TRBV6-1 combines with J gene TRBJ1-6; the D is unclear. This CDR3 is built from 18 residues. Trimming took off 1 base at V and 7 bases at J, with 20 bases between the two ends. Germline values: CDR1 MNHNS, CDR2 SASEGT. The CDR3: CASSEVWAAPTSNSPLHF. The CDR3 DNA sequence: TGTGCCAGCAGTGAAGTTTGGGCCGCTCCAACATCGAATTCACCCCTCCACTTT.